This T cell receptor (beta chain) was sequenced during a study of blood T cell repertoires in COVID-19. The CDR3 is made up of 14 amino acids. The V and J ends lost 6 bases and 3 bases respectively, with 15 bases between them. The germline gives CDR1 LGHDT, CDR2 YNNKEL (reference sequence). Method: immunoSEQ multiplex PCR; TCRdb's copy keeps in-frame clones and lacks some. The profile covers some 200,000 clones, with more than 80% appearing a single time and about 7.8% taken by the ten largest. The material sequenced was peripheral blood. The TCR originated in a woman of 80 years or more with COVID-19, enrolled during active disease. The rearrangement uses TRBV3-1 (or the pseudogene TRBV3-2) and TRBJ2-7; maybe TRBD1 (6 bases). CDR3 nucleotide sequence: TGTGCCAGCAGAGGGGGTCAAGGCGGCTACGAGCAGTACTTC. This codes for CASRGGQGGYEQYF.